The entry below describes one TCR beta chain. This record belongs to a study of T-cell reconstitution after alpha-beta-depleted transplantation in children. Unique molecular identifiers were built into the TCRbeta library. TCRdb redid the calling of the PCR reads with MiXCR, one entry per CDR3 protein. The data contain nearly 550,000 distinct CDR3 sequences, 15% to 20% of them seen just once; the ten biggest clones take up 3% to 4%. CDR3 length: 14 residues. The germline V gene has CDR1 ENHRY and CDR2 SYGVKD. V lost 6 bases to trimming and J lost 0 bases, with 10 bases between them. The clonotype was recovered from a human donor who donated a stem cell graft to a child with acute lymphoblastic leukemia. This material consisted of PBMCs from the stem cell graft donor, taken from the stem cell graft. The gene calls are TRBV10-3 and TRBJ2-3, with D unresolved. The CDR3 reads CAISPKTSTDTQYF. CDR3 DNA: TGTGCCATCAGCCCTAAGACTAGCACAGATACGCAGTATTTT.